The 3 T cell receptor beta chains presented below share a single source sample, sequenced in a study of spatial heterogeneity in lung cancer. Study-level findings and limits: Intratumoral expanded alpha and beta TCR counts were found to track tumor mutation counts.

Sample time point: sample taken at primary tumor resection. These receptors' targets are unknown. TCRdb used MiXCR to reprocess the 5' RACE reads, holding one entry per CDR3 protein. The repertoire holds about 20,000 distinct CDR3 sequences, 15% to 20% seen once, with about 30% in the top ten. The sequencing here drew on lung tumor tissue, taken at surgery. The receptor source for this set is a female donor with early-stage non-small cell lung cancer.

In this sample, this clonotype turned up many times. This chain joins TRBV5-1 and TRBJ2-5, with TRBD1 as a possible D gene (6 bases). Germline lookup yields CDR1 SGHRS and CDR2 YFSETQ. This CDR3 has 17 residues. V gave up 0 bases and J gave up 7 bases, with 22 bases separating them. The CDR3 spells CASSLAGSGVPPVTQYF. CDR3 in DNA: TGCGCCAGCAGCTTGGCGGGTTCAGGGGTCCCACCAGTGACCCAGTACTTC.

The V gene is TRBV20-1, the J gene TRBJ2-1; a weak D match, TRBD2 (5 bases). This CDR3 comprises 13 residues. V lost 3 bases, J lost 7 bases, and 13 bases lay in between. In germline, CDR1 is DFQATT, CDR2 SNEGSKA (reference sequence). The DNA for the CDR3 is TGCAGTGCTAGGAGGGCGGAGTGGAATGAGCAGTTCTTC. Translation gives CSARRAEWNEQFF.

There are a few counts of this clonotype. The chain is built from TRBV5-1 and TRBJ2-7, with D unresolved. The V end lost 4 bases, the J end lost 3 bases, and 5 bases lay between the germline ends. Germline V gives CDR1 SGHRS, CDR2 YFSETQ. The CDR3 runs 11 residues. CDR3 nucleotide sequence: TGCGCCAGCAGCATCGACTACGAGCAGTACTTC. This sequence encodes CASSIDYEQYF. Full variable domain (rest looked up from reference TRBV5-1 and TRBJ2-7): KAGVTQTPRYLIKTRGQQVTLSCSPISGHRSVSWYQQTPGQGLQFLFEYFSETQRNKGNFPGRFSGRQFSNSRSEMNVSTLELGDSALYLCASSIDYEQYFGPGTRLTVT.